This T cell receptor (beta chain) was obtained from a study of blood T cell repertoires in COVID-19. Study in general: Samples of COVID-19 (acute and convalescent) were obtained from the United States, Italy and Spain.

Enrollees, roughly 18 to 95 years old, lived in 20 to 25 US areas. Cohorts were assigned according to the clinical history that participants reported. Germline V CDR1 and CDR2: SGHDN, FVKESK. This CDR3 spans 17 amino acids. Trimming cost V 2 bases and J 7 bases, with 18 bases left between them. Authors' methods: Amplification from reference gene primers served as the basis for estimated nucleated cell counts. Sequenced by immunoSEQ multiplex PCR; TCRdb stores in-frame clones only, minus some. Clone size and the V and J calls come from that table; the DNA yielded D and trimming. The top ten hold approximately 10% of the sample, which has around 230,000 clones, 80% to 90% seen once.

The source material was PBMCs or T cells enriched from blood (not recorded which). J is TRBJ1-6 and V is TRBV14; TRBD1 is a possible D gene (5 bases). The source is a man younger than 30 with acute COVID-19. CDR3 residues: CASSQWGTVGRNSPLHF. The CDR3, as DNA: TGTGCCAGCAGCCAATGGGGTACTGTGGGGCGGAATTCACCCCTCCACTTT.